This T cell receptor beta chain was sequenced in a study of blood T cell repertoires in COVID-19. Background on the study: Some COVID-19 samples were acute and others convalescent; all came from the United States, Italy and Spain. In each case, the material was cDNA or gDNA derived from T cells, B-cell-depleted T cells, or PBMCs.

Seattle-derived patients entered the study during active infection and were followed longitudinally. The CDR3 loop spans 16 amino acids. Germline-derived CDR1 and CDR2 are MNHEY and SMNVEV (reference sequence). V was clipped by 6 bases and J by 6 bases; unmatched bases: 14. In the source study's methods: It was from reference gene primer amplification that nucleated cell counts were estimated. Profiling relied on immunoSEQ multiplex PCR, and the TCRdb table lists in-frame clones only, not all of them. For V, J and clone size, that table is used; D and trimming come from the DNA. The repertoire holds 95,000 to 150,000 clones, 81% seen once, with about 17% in the top ten.

The TCR comes from a man aged 30 to 39 with COVID-19, enrolled during active disease. Sequences were obtained from peripheral blood. The chain joins TRBV27 to TRBJ1-1, with 9 bases identical to TRBD1. The CDR3 here is CASSVQPGQGVAEAFF. The CDR3 DNA reads TGTGCCAGCAGCGTACAACCGGGACAGGGAGTAGCTGAAGCTTTCTTT.